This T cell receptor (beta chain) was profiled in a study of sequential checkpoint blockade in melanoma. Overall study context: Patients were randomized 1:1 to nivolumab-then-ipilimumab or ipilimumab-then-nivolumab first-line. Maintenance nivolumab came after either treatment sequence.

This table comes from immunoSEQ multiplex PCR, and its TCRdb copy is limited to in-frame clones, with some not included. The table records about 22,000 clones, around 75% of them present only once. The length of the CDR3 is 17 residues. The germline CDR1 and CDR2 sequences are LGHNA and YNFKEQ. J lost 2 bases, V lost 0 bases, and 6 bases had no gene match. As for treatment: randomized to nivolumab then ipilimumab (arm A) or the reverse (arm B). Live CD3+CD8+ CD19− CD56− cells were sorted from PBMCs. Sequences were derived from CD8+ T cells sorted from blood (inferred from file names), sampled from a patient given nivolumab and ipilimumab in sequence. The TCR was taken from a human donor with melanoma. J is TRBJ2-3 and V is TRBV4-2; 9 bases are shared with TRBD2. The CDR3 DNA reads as TGTGCCAGCAGCCAAGATATCGCTAGCGGGACCACAGATACGCAGTATTTT. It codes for CASSQDIASGTTDTQYF.